The present T cell receptor (beta chain) was sequenced within a study of post-analysis software for immune sequencing data. This clonotype was seen at least ten times. Its cognate antigen is unknown. General study results and limits: TRBV segments more frequent in patients than in controls numbered roughly 5 and included TRBV5-6, TRBV5-1 and TRBV20-1. When the samples were clustered directly with F measure, those that had been prepared in the same batch showed strong co-clustering. People with multiple sclerosis had a significantly lower normalized Chao1 diversity than controls did.

The germline V gene encodes CDR1 SQVTM and CDR2 ANQGSEA. The CDR3 is 13 amino acids. Germline trimming cut 8 bases from V and 7 bases from J; bases unmatched to any gene: 13. Every TCR beta cDNA library bore unique molecular identifiers. Once roughly 1 to 11 million T cells were used, a few hundred thousand cDNA molecules resulted. MiXCR, applied by TCRdb to the PCR reads, yields one record per CDR3 protein. The table has approximately 160,000 distinct CDR3 sequences, about 29% seen once. The clonotype was recovered from a girl aged 10 to 17 with multiple sclerosis. The sample comprised blood. The chain employs TRBV29-1 and TRBJ2-7; 8 bases fit TRBD1. CDR3 sequence reads: CSRPGQEYEEQYF. In DNA, the CDR3 is TGCAGCAGACCGGGACAGGAGTACGAAGAGCAGTACTTC.